A selection of T cell receptor beta chains follows, all from one sample in a study of T-cell reconstitution after alpha-beta-depleted transplantation in children. A single record per CDR3 protein comes from TCRdb applying MiXCR to the PCR reads. The repertoire holds 190,000 or so distinct CDR3 sequences, with around 6.8% as singletons. The sample consisted of PBMCs from the stem cell graft donor, taken from the stem cell graft. All receptors derive from a human donor who donated a stem cell graft to a child with Wiskott-Aldrich syndrome. Each CDR3 is given with its conserved first and last residue. D genes are given only for firm matches. Clone size appears in some rows only: once, few, many, or a class for an expanded clone.

>TRBV29-1|TRBJ2-5|many|NA
CSVSQFQETQYF
TGCAGCGTTTCTCAGTTCCAAGAGACCCAGTACTTC
>TRBV10-2|TRBJ2-3|NA|TRBD2
CASRGSGRGSTDTQYF
TGCGCCAGCAGGGGTAGCGGGAGGGGGAGCACAGATACGCAGTATTTT
>TRBV7-8|TRBJ2-7|few|TRBD1
CASKPREQGMFSYEQYF
TGTGCCAGCAAACCCCGGGAACAGGGGATGTTTTCCTACGAGCAGTACTTC
>TRBV7-9|TRBJ2-1|few|TRBD2
CASSLEIGGSRRNEQFF
TGTGCCAGCAGCTTAGAGATTGGCGGGAGTCGGCGCAATGAGCAGTTCTTC
>TRBV3-1|TRBJ2-1|many|TRBD2
CASSLGLAGGQEEQFF
TGTGCCAGCAGCCTGGGACTAGCGGGGGGACAGGAGGAGCAGTTCTTC
>TRBV7-9|TRBJ1-5|many|NA
CASNQGHSNQPQHF
TGTGCCAGCAACCAGGGACACAGCAATCAGCCCCAGCATTTT
>TRBV20-1|TRBJ1-5|many|NA
CSARDRALGSPQHF
TGCAGTGCTAGAGATCGGGCCCTGGGTTCACCCCAGCATTTT
>TRBV29-1|TRBJ2-6|many|NA
CSVGLLRTGPGANVLTF
TGCAGCGTTGGTCTTCTCCGTACAGGCCCTGGGGCCAACGTCCTGACTTTC
>TRBV7-8|TRBJ2-3|NA|NA
CASSPRLHTDTQYF
TGTGCCAGCAGCCCCCGGCTCCACACAGATACGCAGTATTTT
>TRBV20-1|TRBJ1-2|many|NA
CSARDPYGYTF
TGCAGTGCTAGAGACCCTTATGGCTACACCTTC
>TRBV7-9|TRBJ2-5|many|NA
CASSGIRGTVQETQYF
TGTGCCAGCAGCGGGATTCGAGGGACGGTACAAGAGACCCAGTACTTC
>TRBV18|TRBJ1-5|NA|NA
CASRQRSNQPQHF
TGTGCCAGTCGACAGAGGAGCAATCAGCCCCAGCATTTT
>TRBV29-1|TRBJ2-7|many|NA
CSVEGQGVTSEQYF
TGCAGCGTTGAAGGCCAGGGAGTTACGTCGGAGCAGTACTTC
>TRBV5-5|TRBJ2-3|many|NA
CASTLAGWTADTQYF
TGTGCCAGCACCTTGGCTGGGTGGACAGCGGATACGCAGTATTTT
>TRBV6-1|TRBJ2-5|many|NA
CASSETSSQETQYF
TGTGCCAGCAGTGAGACTAGTTCCCAAGAGACCCAGTACTTC
>TRBV12-3/TRBV12-4|TRBJ2-7|many|TRBD1
CASSGTGGLYEQYF
TGTGCCAGCAGTGGGACAGGGGGCCTGTACGAGCAGTACTTC
>TRBV29-1|TRBJ2-7|many|NA
CSVLYRSSYEQYF
TGCAGCGTTCTGTACCGAAGCTCCTACGAGCAGTACTTC
>TRBV6-6|TRBJ1-1|many|NA
CASSQVQGTEAFF
TGTGCCAGCAGCCAGGTACAGGGCACTGAAGCTTTCTTT
>TRBV13|TRBJ2-7|many|NA
CASSLGLEGDDSYEQYF
TGTGCCAGCAGCTTAGGCCTAGAAGGGGATGACTCCTACGAGCAGTACTTC
>TRBV24-1|TRBJ1-4|NA|TRBD1
CATSETGGAREKLFF
TGTGCCACCAGTGAGACAGGGGGTGCCCGTGAAAAACTGTTTTTT
>TRBV5-6|TRBJ2-2|NA|NA
CASSSTGLGTGELFF
TGTGCCAGCAGCTCCACAGGGTTAGGGACCGGGGAGCTGTTTTTT
>TRBV27|TRBJ2-1|many|NA
CASSRLLNEQFF
TGTGCCAGCAGCCGACTGCTAAATGAGCAGTTCTTC
>TRBV5-5|TRBJ2-7|many|TRBD1
CASSRIWTGAYEQYF
TGTGCCAGCAGCCGCATTTGGACAGGGGCCTACGAGCAGTACTTC
>TRBV4-3|TRBJ2-5|many|TRBD2
CASSQGAGGAETQYF
TGCGCCAGCAGCCAAGGGGCGGGAGGAGCAGAGACCCAGTACTTC
>TRBV12-3/TRBV12-4|TRBJ2-7|NA|NA
CASSFISFLGEQYF
TGTGCCAGCAGTTTTATTAGCTTTTTGGGGGAGCAGTACTTC
>TRBV6-2/TRBV6-3|TRBJ2-7|few|NA
CASSFDPVYLEQYF
TGTGCCAGCAGCTTCGACCCGGTCTATCTGGAGCAGTACTTC
>TRBV12-3/TRBV12-4|TRBJ1-1|many|TRBD1
CASSEGQGVMAFF
TGTGCCAGCAGTGAGGGACAGGGGGTGATGGCTTTCTTT
>TRBV7-8|TRBJ1-5|many|NA
CASSSGQPEGPQHF
TGTGCCAGCAGCTCCGGACAGCCCGAGGGACCCCAGCATTTT
>TRBV20-1|TRBJ1-2|many|TRBD1
CSARRTGEGYGYTF
TGCAGTGCTAGGCGGACAGGGGAGGGGTATGGCTACACCTTC
>TRBV20-1|TRBJ2-4|once|TRBD2
CCAWGGGAILAKNIQYF
TGCTGCGCCTGGGGCGGGGGGGCGATCTTAGCCAAAAACATTCAGTACTTC
>TRBV7-8|TRBJ2-3|many|TRBD2
CASSVREGSRTDTQYF
TGTGCCAGCAGCGTTAGGGAGGGGTCCCGCACAGATACGCAGTATTTT